This T cell receptor (beta chain) is drawn from a study of cytomegalovirus exposure and HLA in healthy donors. As for the study in general: HLA-typed donors were the source of 86 million or so unique TCRs held in an early data release.

The CDR3 length is 13 residues. CDR1 SEHNR and CDR2 FQNEAQ come from the germline V gene (reference sequence). V was pared by 6 bases and J by 1 base, with 8 bases between. PCR amplification relied on 60 Vbeta primers (plus 13 Jbeta primers). Method: immunoSEQ multiplex PCR; TCRdb's copy keeps in-frame clones and lacks some. The data contain some 98,000 clones, under 80% of them singletons. This chain joins TRBV7-9 and TRBJ2-3, with a possible D match to TRBD1 (5 bases). The source is a man in his forties in good health and CMV-seronegative. Sequencing was done on a sample of PBMCs. CDR3 in amino acids: CASRGLGTDTQYF. The CDR3, as DNA: TGTGCCAGCAGGGGGCTGGGCACAGATACGCAGTATTTT.